This T cell receptor beta chain was identified during a study of regulatory T cells in long-lasting Graves disease. The study's findings and limits: Persistent Graves' patients had lower TCR diversity than newly diagnosed ones.

Regarding this clonotype: Its antigen remains unidentified.

The time point was: persistent/refractory GD, antithyroid drugs over 5 years with positive TRAb. From PBMCs, RNA was extracted and then used to make the TCR library. CDR3 regions were amplified by Arm-PCR using iRepertoire HTBI primers to build TCR beta libraries. TCRdb used MiXCR to reprocess the multiplex PCR reads, holding one entry per CDR3 protein. The table lists about 430,000 distinct CDR3 sequences, around 20% of them singletons. Germline CDR1 is LGHDT and CDR2 is YNNKEL (reference sequence). The J segment lost 4 bases and the V segment lost 1 base, leaving 9 bases of the junction unmatched. The CDR3 consists of 17 residues.

The TCR originated in a female donor with Graves disease. The sample consisted of peripheral blood mononuclear cells (PBMCs), taken when the disease was refractory, from a patient treated with antithyroid drugs. The chain is built from TRBV3-1 and TRBJ2-2; TRBD2 agrees at 7 bases. The CDR3 reads CASSQAGRLAVTGELFF. The CDR3, as DNA: TGTGCCAGCAGCCAAGCTGGTCGGCTAGCGGTCACCGGGGAGCTGTTTTTT. Full variable domain (outside the CDR3, taken from reference TRBV3-1 and TRBJ2-2): DTAVSQTPKYLVTQMGNDKSIKCEQNLGHDTMYWYKQDSKKFLKIMFSYNNKELIINETVPNRFSPKSPDKAHLNLHINSLELGDSAVYFCASSQAGRLAVTGELFFGEGSRLTVL.